This TCR beta chain appears in the sequencing data of a study of OX40 agonist ivuxolimab in advanced cancers. At the level of the study: Two patients with cutaneous melanoma and one with hepatocellular carcinoma, three in total, showed partial responses.

Trimming took off 0 bases at V and 0 bases at J, with 12 bases between the two ends. The CDR3 spans 17 residues. The germline CDR1 and CDR2 sequences are MGHRA and YSYEKL. Repertoires were generated with immunoSEQ multiplex PCR, while TCRdb's copy carries only in-frame clones and drops some. The data show around 60,000 clones, approximately 86% seen once. The chain recombines TRBV4-1 with TRBJ2-1, with D unclear. This TCR derives from an adult with an advanced solid tumor such as melanoma, head and neck, liver or kidney cancer. The specimen comprised CD4+ or CD8+ T cells sorted from blood, sampled in a trial of the OX40 agonist ivuxolimab. CDR3 amino acids: CASSQDAGLSSYNEQFF. DNA of the CDR3: TGCGCCAGCAGCCAAGATGCCGGGCTGAGCTCCTACAATGAGCAGTTCTTC.